These 11 T cell receptor beta chains originate from one sample sequenced in a study of T cell responses to AZD1222 COVID-19 vaccine listed by TCRdb under 2021. The method behind the library was the immunoSEQ multiplex PCR assay. The clones in this table, taken by TCRdb from immuneACCESS, are in-frame only. Not every clone is retained; where verified, under half of the shortfall comes from an unresolved V gene, and the cause of the rest is unknown. The sample table shows 100,000 to 150,000 clones, and 80% to 95% are seen once. The biggest ten clones account for nearly 4.5% of the sample. This specimen's time point label, interpreted: baseline before first vaccination. This specimen's treatment or condition label, per the study, means: meningococcal conjugate vaccine given as trial control. The sequencing here drew on peripheral blood, taken on day 0 of MenACWY control vaccination. Receptors originate from an adult in good health.

In DNA form, the CDR3 reads TGCACCAGCAGCTCTCGACAGAGCCAAGAGACCCAGTACTTC. Translated, it gives CTSSSRQSQETQYF. The chain recombines TRBV1 with TRBJ2-5; the table's D gene call, TRBD1, was not cross checked with the DNA. TRBV1 has pseudogene status. CDR3 length: 14 amino acids.

This sequence joins TRBV3-1 (or the pseudogene TRBV3-2) and TRBJ2-1; TRBD2 might be the D (7 bases). Trimming took 8 bases from V and 9 from J, leaving 14 bases between them. This CDR3 has 12 residues. Germline V gene sequence: CDR1 LGHDT, CDR2 YNNKEL (reference sequence). The CDR3 region is CASGSGGFEQFF. The DNA of the CDR3 is TGTGCCAGCGGTTCGGGGGGCTTTGAGCAGTTCTTC.

The rearrangement links TRBV11-3 to TRBJ2-1; D unresolved. Germline V lookup: CDR1 SGHNT, CDR2 YENEEA. Trimming cost V 3 bases and J 9 bases, with 9 bases left between them. The CDR3 covers 12 residues. CDR3 in amino acids: CASSFFGGEQFF. The DNA for the CDR3 is TGTGCCAGCAGCTTTTTTGGCGGTGAGCAGTTCTTC.

The chain has TRBV11-2 and TRBJ2-3, with 10 bases aligning to TRBD1. The CDR3 totals 16 residues. The ends lost 7 bases at V and 1 base at J; junction bases unmatched: 8. Germline values: CDR1 SGHAT, CDR2 FQNNGV. In nucleotides, the CDR3 is TGTGCCAGCACCATCCGACAGGGGGCCCGCACAGATACGCAGTATTTT. Protein sequence: CASTIRQGARTDTQYF. Filled out from reference TRBV11-2 and TRBJ2-3, the complete variable domain reads EAGVAQSPRYKIIEKRQSVAFWCNPISGHATLYWYQQILGQGPKLLIQFQNNGVVDDSQLPKDRFSAERLKGVDSTLKIQPAKLEDSAVYLCASTIRQGARTDTQYFGPGTRLTVL.

The rearrangement uses TRBV5-4 and TRBJ1-1; D call uncertain. The V end was cut by 2 bases, the J end by 1 base, with 3 bases between. The CDR3 extends over 12 amino acids. The V gene's germline CDR1 is SGHNT and CDR2 YYREEE (reference sequence). The CDR3 DNA sequence: TGTGCCAGCAGCTTTCAGAACACTGAAGCTTTCTTT. As protein: CASSFQNTEAFF. The whole variable domain, remainder taken from reference TRBV5-4 and TRBJ1-1, is ETGVTQSPTHLIKTRGQQVTLRCSSQSGHNTVSWYQQALGQGPQFIFQYYREEENGRGNFPPRFSGLQFPNYSSELNVNALELDDSALYLCASSFQNTEAFFGQGTRLTVV.

The chain joins TRBV6-4 to TRBJ2-6, with 7 bases that match TRBD1. Germline CDR1 and CDR2: MRHNA and SNTAGT. The V and J ends lost 0 bases and 2 bases, in that order; junction bases with no gene match: 1. This CDR3 has 16 amino acids. The CDR3, as DNA: TGTGCCAGCAGTGACTCAGGGACAGCTGGGGCCAACGTCCTGACTTTC. Its protein product is CASSDSGTAGANVLTF.

The chain uses TRBV24-1 and TRBJ1-5; D is ambiguous. The CDR3 totals 13 residues. Germline V gives CDR1 KGHDR, CDR2 SFDVKD. V shed 5 bases and J shed 4 bases, with 8 bases lying between them. CDR3 sequence: CATSARWNQPQHF. The CDR3 bases are TGTGCCACCAGTGCGAGGTGGAATCAGCCCCAGCATTTT.

The rearrangement links TRBV7-6 to TRBJ2-2; TRBD1 agrees at 10 bases. V was pared by 1 base and J by 6 bases, with 5 bases of the junction left unmatched. CDR1 and CDR2 (germline): SGHVS, FNYEAQ. The CDR3 has 16 residues. CDR3 region: CASSLDPGTGAGELFF. The DNA of the CDR3 is TGTGCCAGCAGCTTAGATCCCGGGACAGGGGCCGGGGAGCTGTTTTTT.

The rearrangement joins TRBV6-5 to TRBJ1-1, with D hard to call. Germline V gene sequence: CDR1 MNHEY, CDR2 SVGAGI. CDR3 length: 14 amino acids. The V and J ends lost 7 bases and 4 bases respectively, with 16 bases between them. CDR3 DNA: TGTGCCAGCACAGAGGTCCGGGGTTCCACTGAAGCTTTCTTT. The encoded protein is CASTEVRGSTEAFF.

V is TRBV6-6 and J is TRBJ2-1; D might be TRBD1 (6 bases). The CDR3 covers 16 residues. The germline CDR1 and CDR2 sequences are MNHNY and SVGAGI (reference sequence). Trimming took off 5 bases at V and 0 bases at J, with 14 bases between the two ends. CDR3 nucleotides: TGTGCCAGCAGTCGCTTCCAGGGGAGCTCCTACAATGAGCAGTTCTTC. Translation: CASSRFQGSSYNEQFF.

This chain joins TRBV14 and TRBJ1-1, with 7 bases fitting TRBD1. Germline V gene sequence: CDR1 SGHDN, CDR2 FVKESK. V dropped 4 bases and J dropped 4; count of bases not matched to a gene: 9. This CDR3 comprises 15 residues. CDR3 bases: TGTGCCAGCAGCCCGCGGGGGACAGTGATCACTGAAGCTTTCTTT. As protein: CASSPRGTVITEAFF.